The 23 T cell receptor beta chains given below trace back to one sample, sequenced in a study of blood T cells in healthy people across ages. Then a second PCR, running about 6 to 12 cycles, was carried out with a sample-barcoded 5' primer and a J-beta primer mix. MiXCR was run by TCRdb on the 5' RACE reads, yielding one entry per CDR3 protein. The table shows around 1,000,000 distinct CDR3 sequences, with around 27% occurring only once. The sample was also reused in another study, on T cells of mothers and their children.

The sample comprised blood. Receptor source: a girl aged 2 to 10 in good health.

CDR3 DNA: TGTGCCAGCAGTTATGGAGCTGGCCACAATGAGCAGTTCTTC. Translating it yields CASSYGAGHNEQFF. The chain uses TRBV6-2 or TRBV6-3 and TRBJ2-1; no definite D call. CDR1 MNHEY and CDR2 SVGEGT come from the germline V gene. Trimming stripped 3 bases from V and 5 bases from J, with 11 bases between. The CDR3 runs 14 residues.

This clonotype was seen more than once but under ten times. For the CDR3, the DNA is TGTGCCAGCAAGGAGAGAAACCTTAACTATGGCTACACCTTC. Protein sequence: CASKERNLNYGYTF. V gene TRBV12-3 or TRBV12-4 combines with J gene TRBJ1-2; no reliable D call. The CDR3 totals 14 residues. Trimming cost V 7 bases and J 1 base, with 13 bases left between them.

As for this clonotype: This is likely a read error, given that the CDR3 carries no conserved phenylalanine or tryptophan at its end. No DNA is shown, since the ends of the CDR3 on it are uncertain; the CDR3 is the one TCRdb lists. The chain couples TRBV29-1 to TRBJ1-2. Germline-derived CDR1 and CDR2 are SQVTM and ANQGSEA. The CDR3 has 13 residues if both end residues are counted. The CDR3 loop is CSVEVAGSGKAKL.

As to this clonotype: An end of the junction differs from the germline gene, which may be a read error. The genes are TRBV7-6 and TRBJ1-4, with 12 nucleotides matching TRBD1. The CDR3 contains 24 residues. Germline-derived CDR1 and CDR2 are SGHVS and FNYEAQ. The CDR3 DNA reads TGTGCTAGCAGCTTGCACCGAACCTACCCTTTCGACTGGGACAGGGGGCTTGATAATGAAAAACTGTTTTTT. Its translation: CASSLHRTYPFDWDRGLDNEKLFF.

The V call is TRBV6-2 or TRBV6-3, the J call TRBJ2-5, with TRBD2 identical over 9 bases. Losses at the gene ends were 5 bases for V and 0 bases for J; bases not matched to a gene: 10. CDR1 is MNHEY, CDR2 SVGEGT, per germline. The CDR3 consists of 17 residues. CDR3 DNA: TGTGCCAGCAGTAGACTAGCGGATACCCTGTACCAAGAGACCCAGTACTTC. Translation: CASSRLADTLYQETQYF.

This clonotype was counted a few times. The rearrangement links TRBV2 to TRBJ2-7; 8 nucleotides line up with TRBD2. This CDR3 is 17 amino acids long. CDR1 and CDR2 (germline): SNHLY, FYNNEI. Trimming cost V 8 bases and J 3 bases; bases outside gene matches: 18. Written as DNA, the CDR3 is TGTGCCAGCGGGGTAGGGACTACCGGGAGGGAGAACTACGAGCAGTACTTC. Its protein is CASGVGTTGRENYEQYF.

This clonotype was observed once. The chain uses TRBV7-6 and TRBJ2-3; 10 nucleotides agree with TRBD2. Losses at the gene ends were 5 bases for V and 9 bases for J; bases not matched to a gene: 14. Germline values: CDR1 SGHVS, CDR2 FNYEAQ. The CDR3 has 16 residues. CDR3 protein: CASSTTGTSVSATQYF. In DNA form, the CDR3 reads TGTGCCAGCAGCACCACCGGGACTAGCGTTTCAGCGACGCAGTATTTT.

This clonotype was recorded a few times. The chain couples TRBV7-2 to TRBJ1-2, with D unresolved. This CDR3 comprises 17 residues. V dropped 5 bases and J dropped 4 bases, with 23 bases sitting between them. Germline loops: CDR1 SGHTA, CDR2 FQGNSA. The DNA of the CDR3 is TGTGCCAGCAGCCCCCTGGGTCCCGTCTGGAAGGCCTATGGCTACACCTTC. Residues: CASSPLGPVWKAYGYTF.

This clonotype was recorded only once. V usage is TRBV20-1 and J usage is TRBJ2-1, with TRBD2 identical over 13 bases. V shed 1 base and J 0 bases; nucleotides not matched to a gene: 3. This CDR3 has 17 amino acids. Germline CDR1 reads DFQATT; CDR2 reads SNEGSKA (reference sequence). The CDR3, as DNA: TGCAGTGCTAGAGTGGGACTAGCGGGAAACTCCTACAATGAGCAGTTCTTC. It codes for CSARVGLAGNSYNEQFF.

The V and J genes are TRBV28 and TRBJ2-3; no clear D gene. V was cut by 4 bases and J by 2 bases, with 10 bases left in between. The CDR3 covers 14 residues. Germline V gene lookup returns CDR1 MDHEN and CDR2 SYDVKM. The CDR3 nucleotides read TGTGCCAGCAGTTGGTCAGGTTACACAGATACGCAGTATTTT. This sequence encodes CASSWSGYTDTQYF.

This clonotype has a count of ten or more. V is TRBV10-3 and J is TRBJ2-7; 11 bases align to TRBD2. The CDR3 is 14 residues long. Trimming took 8 bases from V and 0 from J; bases not matched to a gene: 3. Germline V gene sequence: CDR1 ENHRY, CDR2 SYGVKD. The CDR3 sequence: CAIASGRNSYEQYF. CDR3 DNA: TGTGCCATCGCTAGCGGGAGGAACTCCTACGAGCAGTACTTC.

This clonotype was seen a few times. The CDR3 spells CASSFRGGDYYEQYF. CDR3 in DNA: TGCGCCAGCAGCTTTAGAGGTGGGGACTACTACGAGCAGTACTTC. The chain uses TRBV5-1 and TRBJ2-7, with TRBD2 matching over 7 bases. The CDR3 extends over 15 amino acids. V trimming: 2 bases; J trimming: 3 bases; junction bases outside the gene matches: 8. Germline V gene data show CDR1 as SGHRS and CDR2 as YFSETQ.

This clonotype was counted a few times. This chain connects TRBV7-2 to TRBJ2-1, with D unclear. This CDR3 has 14 residues. Germline loops: CDR1 SGHTA, CDR2 FQGNSA. The germline V and J ends were trimmed by 4 bases and 2 bases, with 9 bases remaining between them. CDR3 bases: TGTGCCAGCAGCTCCCTGGAGACCTACAATGAGCAGTTCTTC. Translated, it gives CASSSLETYNEQFF.

This clonotype was seen a handful of times. The chain employs TRBV6-2 or TRBV6-3 and TRBJ2-3, with D uncertain. Trimming removed 7 bases at V and 2 bases at J, with 16 bases between. Looked up from germline, CDR1 is MNHEY and CDR2 is SVGEGT. The CDR3 is 15 amino acids. CDR3 sequence (DNA): TGTGCCAGCAAATCTTACGGCCCGATCACAGATACGCAGTATTTT. Translating it yields CASKSYGPITDTQYF.

CDR3 nucleotides: TGTGCCAGCAGCTTCTTAGGACAGGGGGATGAAAAACTGTTTTTT. It translates to CASSFLGQGDEKLFF. The chain joins TRBV7-9 to TRBJ1-4; 10 positions agree with TRBD1. The CDR3 has 15 amino acids. Germline V lookup: CDR1 SEHNR, CDR2 FQNEAQ (reference sequence). J was trimmed by 6 bases and V by 3 bases; bases with no gene match: 4.

This clonotype was recorded a few times. CDR3 residues: CASSWGFSYEQYF. Written as DNA, the CDR3 is TGTGCCAGCAGCTGGGGATTCTCCTACGAGCAGTACTTC. V gene TRBV7-2 combines with J gene TRBJ2-7; D call uncertain. The CDR3 contains 13 residues. V was trimmed by 4 bases and J by 0 bases, leaving 7 bases between them. CDR1 and CDR2 (germline): SGHTA, FQGNSA.

This chain uses TRBV4-3 with TRBJ1-6; D not resolved. Germline lookup yields CDR1 LGHNA and CDR2 YSLEER. V lost 0 bases and J lost 5, with 14 bases in between. The CDR3 extends over 17 amino acids. CDR3 DNA: TGCGCCAGCAGCCAAGATCCGGCGCCTCCTGATAATTCACCCCTCCACTTT. It specifies CASSQDPAPPDNSPLHF.

The V and J genes are TRBV5-1 and TRBJ2-4, with D possibly matching TRBD1 (7 bases). This CDR3 has 14 residues. In germline, CDR1 is SGHRS, CDR2 YFSETQ. Trimming left V 1 base short and J 6 bases short, with 11 bases between. CDR3 sequence reads: CASSLQGGRNIQYF. The DNA for the CDR3 is TGCGCCAGCAGCTTGCAGGGGGGAAGAAACATTCAGTACTTC. The variable domain in full, completed from reference TRBV5-1 and TRBJ2-4, reads KAGVTQTPRYLIKTRGQQVTLSCSPISGHRSVSWYQQTPGQGLQFLFEYFSETQRNKGNFPGRFSGRQFSNSRSEMNVSTLELGDSALYLCASSLQGGRNIQYFGAGTRLSVL.

The rearrangement joins TRBV12-3 or TRBV12-4 to TRBJ2-7, with a possible D match to TRBD2 (5 bases). The V end lost 3 bases, the J end lost 1 base, and 19 bases lay between the germline ends. CDR3 length: 17 amino acids. The CDR3, as DNA: TGTGCCAGCAGTTTGTCGGTAGGATTACCGGGATCCTACGAGCAGTACTTC. Protein: CASSLSVGLPGSYEQYF.

The chain has TRBV27 and TRBJ2-1, with TRBD2 as a possible D gene (5 bases). The CDR3 spans 14 residues. From germline, CDR1 is MNHEY and CDR2 SMNVEV (reference sequence). Trimming stripped 3 bases from V and 8 bases from J, with 14 bases between. The CDR3 protein is CASSFSSLGDEQFF. The DNA of the CDR3 is TGTGCCAGCAGTTTTTCTAGCTTGGGTGATGAGCAGTTCTTC.

Only a few counts were recorded for this clonotype. The genes are TRBV28 and TRBJ2-7; TRBD2 agrees at 11 bases. This CDR3 comprises 14 residues. Germline V gene lookup returns CDR1 MDHEN and CDR2 SYDVKM. V gave up 8 bases and J gave up 1 base; unmatched junction bases: 4. The CDR3 region is CASARTSGSYEQYF. CDR3 sequence (DNA): TGTGCCAGCGCCCGGACTAGCGGGTCCTACGAGCAGTACTTC.

V is TRBV13 and J is TRBJ1-4; D remains unclear. The germline CDR1 and CDR2 sequences are PRHDT and FYEKMQ (reference sequence). V was cut by 2 bases and J by 4 bases, with 11 bases left in between. The CDR3 spans 15 residues. The CDR3 reads CASSLSMWGNEKLFF. CDR3 coding DNA: TGTGCCAGCAGCTTAAGTATGTGGGGTAATGAAAAACTGTTTTTT.

There are a few counts of this clonotype. V is TRBV4-1 and J is TRBJ2-3; no definite D call. This CDR3 is 16 amino acids long. The germline CDR1 and CDR2 sequences are MGHRA and YSYEKL. V was trimmed by 1 base and J by 0 bases, leaving 11 bases between them. CDR3: CASSQVDFTSTDTQYF. In nucleotides, the CDR3 is TGCGCCAGCAGCCAAGTTGACTTTACTAGCACAGATACGCAGTATTTT.